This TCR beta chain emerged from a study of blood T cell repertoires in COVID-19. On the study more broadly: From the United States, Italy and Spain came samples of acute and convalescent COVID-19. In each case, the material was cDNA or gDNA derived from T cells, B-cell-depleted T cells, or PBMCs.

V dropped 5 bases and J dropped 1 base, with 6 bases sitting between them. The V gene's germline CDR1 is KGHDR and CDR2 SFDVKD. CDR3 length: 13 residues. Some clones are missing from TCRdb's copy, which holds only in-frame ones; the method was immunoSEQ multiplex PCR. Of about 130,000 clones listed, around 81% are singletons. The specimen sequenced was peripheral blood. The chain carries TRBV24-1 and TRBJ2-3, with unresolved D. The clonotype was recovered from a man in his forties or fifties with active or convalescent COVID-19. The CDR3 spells CATSVGGTDTQYF. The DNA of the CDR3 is TGTGCCACCAGTGTAGGAGGCACAGATACGCAGTATTTT.